These 25 T cell receptor beta chains came from one sample sequenced in a study of blood T cell repertoires in COVID-19. TCRdb's copy holds only in-frame clones and misses some; the assay was immunoSEQ multiplex PCR. The repertoire consists of 180,000 or so clones, with roughly 84% occurring once and the leading ten covering about 5%. Sequencing was carried out using peripheral blood. These receptors all come from a woman older than 75 with acute or convalescent COVID-19.

The V gene is TRBV5-6, the J gene TRBJ2-2, with D perhaps matching TRBD1 (7 bases). The germline V and J ends were trimmed by 1 base and 6 bases, with 13 bases remaining between them. The CDR3 runs 15 residues. CDR1 SGHDT and CDR2 YYEEEE come from the germline V gene. The CDR3 nucleotides read TGTGCCAGCAGCTTGTTTGGCAGGGGGGCCGGGGAGCTGTTTTTT. It encodes CASSLFGRGAGELFF.

The chain joins TRBV6-5 to TRBJ1-1; D perhaps matches TRBD1 (6 bases). The CDR3 runs to 14 residues. Germline V gene lookup returns CDR1 MNHEY and CDR2 SVGAGI. V gave up 6 bases and J gave up 0 bases, with 11 bases separating them. DNA of the CDR3: TGTGCCAGCAGGGTCGGACAGATGAACACTGAAGCTTTCTTT. It codes for CASRVGQMNTEAFF.

The V gene is TRBV7-9, the J gene TRBJ1-2, with 8 bases that match TRBD1. The CDR3 length is 15 residues. The V gene's germline CDR1 is SEHNR and CDR2 FQNEAQ (reference sequence). V was clipped by 4 bases and J by 3 bases; unmatched bases: 7. The CDR3 loop is CASSSLRGHDYGYTF. The CDR3 DNA follows: TGTGCCAGCAGCTCGCTCAGGGGGCATGACTATGGCTACACCTTC.

The rearrangement uses TRBV4-3 and TRBJ2-7; tentative D call: TRBD2 (5 bases). From germline, CDR1 is LGHNA and CDR2 YSLEER. The CDR3 is 13 amino acids. V was cut by 2 bases and J by 12 bases, with 17 bases left in between. The CDR3 spells CASSQSPTGYRYF. The CDR3 DNA follows: TGCGCCAGCAGCCAATCACCTACGGGGTATCGGTACTTC.

The rearrangement joins TRBV28 to TRBJ1-2; 7 bases match TRBD1. Germline trimming cut 6 bases from V and 4 bases from J; bases unmatched to any gene: 5. The V gene's germline CDR1 is MDHEN and CDR2 SYDVKM. The CDR3 runs 13 residues. This chain's CDR3 is CASRGSGGYGYTF. CDR3 coding DNA: TGTGCCAGCAGGGGATCAGGGGGCTATGGCTACACCTTC.

The J gene is TRBJ1-5, the V gene TRBV11-1; D is undetermined. This CDR3 has 13 amino acids. Trimming took off 5 bases at V and 4 bases at J, with 9 bases between the two ends. CDR1 and CDR2 from the germline V gene are SGHAT and FQDESV (reference sequence). The CDR3 reads CASSPLANQPQHF. The CDR3 nucleotides read TGTGCCAGCAGCCCCCTCGCGAATCAGCCCCAGCATTTT.

The chain couples TRBV6-2 or TRBV6-3 to TRBJ2-7, with D tentatively TRBD1 (5 bases). There are 14 residues in the CDR3. Trimming removed 5 bases at V and 3 bases at J, with 14 bases between. The germline CDR1 and CDR2 sequences are MNHEY and SVGEGT. The CDR3 sequence is CASSRQGGGYEQYF. The CDR3 DNA sequence: TGTGCCAGCAGTCGGCAGGGTGGCGGCTACGAGCAGTACTTC.

This clone was observed a single time. V is TRBV7-2 and J is TRBJ1-3; D remains ambiguous. Germline values: CDR1 SGHTA, CDR2 FQGNSA. CDR3 length: 16 amino acids. Trimming left V 1 base short and J 0 bases short, with 10 bases between. CDR3 DNA: TGTGCCAGCAGCTTAGAACAGATAAGCTCTGGAAACACCATATATTTT. Translated: CASSLEQISSGNTIYF.

The chain uses TRBV27 and TRBJ2-3, with TRBD2 matching over 9 bases. V shed 6 bases, J shed 4 bases, and the junction held 5 bases outside the gene matches. Per the germline V gene, CDR1 is MNHEY and CDR2 is SMNVEV (reference sequence). The CDR3 covers 14 residues. The CDR3 here is CASRRLAESDTQYF. The CDR3 DNA follows: TGTGCCAGCAGAAGACTAGCGGAATCAGATACGCAGTATTTT.

The chain recombines TRBV7-9 with TRBJ2-5; TRBD2 agrees at 11 bases. The CDR3 extends over 19 amino acids. Germline assignment: CDR1 SEHNR and CDR2 FQNEAQ (reference sequence). Trimming at V came to 4 bases and at J to 0 bases, leaving 13 bases not matched to a gene. CDR3 loop: CASSSTSGRHLIYQETQYF. The CDR3 DNA is TGTGCCAGCAGCTCAACTAGCGGGAGACACCTTATCTACCAAGAGACCCAGTACTTC.

This clone was detected only once. The chain joins TRBV5-5 to TRBJ2-3; 10 nucleotides align to TRBD2. CDR3 length equals 14 residues. Germline trimming cut 4 bases from V and 5 bases from J; bases unmatched to any gene: 4. CDR1 SGHKS and CDR2 YYEKEE come from the germline V gene (reference sequence). The CDR3 sequence is CASSPLAGVDTQYF. CDR3 sequence (DNA): TGTGCCAGCAGCCCTCTAGCGGGAGTAGATACGCAGTATTTT.

In regard to this clone: Its ends do not fully match the called genes, so a read error is possible. The chain has TRBV4-3 and TRBJ1-1; tentatively, D is TRBD1 (5 bases). CDR3 length: 13 amino acids. Germline values: CDR1 LGHNA, CDR2 YSLEER. The CDR3 nucleotides are TGCGCCAGCAGCCAAGATCCGGACACGGAAGCTTTCTTT. It codes for CASSQDPDTEAFF.

This clone has only one observation. This chain uses TRBV5-1 with TRBJ2-1; 9 bases are a match to TRBD2. Germline V gene data show CDR1 as SGHRS and CDR2 as YFSETQ. Trimming at V came to 0 bases and at J to 10 bases, leaving 11 bases not matched to a gene. The CDR3 is 16 residues long. The CDR3 nucleotides are TGCGCCAGCAGCTTGGCTAGCGGGACCAGCTGGCTCGAGCAGTTCTTC. This encodes CASSLASGTSWLEQFF.

The chain combines TRBV18 with TRBJ2-1; D gene ambiguous. Germline V gene sequence: CDR1 KGHSH, CDR2 LQKENI. Between the trimmed V and J ends, which lost 6 bases and 6 bases, there was a span of 12 bases. There are 13 residues in the CDR3. CDR3 residues: CASSPPKINEQFF. The CDR3 DNA reads TGTGCCAGCTCCCCCCCTAAGATCAATGAGCAGTTCTTC.

The V call is TRBV28, the J call TRBJ1-5; D unclear. V was clipped by 3 bases and J by 4 bases, with 13 bases between them. Per the germline V gene, CDR1 is MDHEN and CDR2 is SYDVKM. This CDR3 region has 15 residues. The CDR3 protein is CASSFYRSGNQPQHF. In DNA form, the CDR3 reads TGTGCCAGCAGTTTCTATCGTTCGGGGAATCAGCCCCAGCATTTT.

The V call is TRBV9, the J call TRBJ2-5; tentatively, D is TRBD2 (5 bases). V shed 2 bases and J shed 1 base, with 18 bases lying between them. The CDR3 consists of 17 residues. CDR1 and CDR2 (germline): SGDLS, YYNGEE. Written as DNA, the CDR3 is TGTGCCAGCAGCGTTTCTGGAACTAGTCAACCCCAAGAGACCCAGTACTTC. It encodes CASSVSGTSQPQETQYF. Full variable domain (missing parts from reference TRBV9 and TRBJ2-5): DSGVTQTPKHLITATGQRVTLRCSPRSGDLSVYWYQQSLDQGLQFLIQYYNGEERAKGNILERFSAQQFPDLHSELNLSSLELGDSALYFCASSVSGTSQPQETQYFGPGTRLLVL.

The V gene is TRBV4-2, the J gene TRBJ1-4; 7 bases map to TRBD1. Germline lookup yields CDR1 LGHNA and CDR2 YNFKEQ. V was pared by 5 bases and J by 8 bases, with 2 bases of the junction left unmatched. The CDR3 runs to 12 residues. Here the CDR3 DNA reads TGTGCCAGCAGCGAACAGGGGGAAAAACTGTTTTTT. This sequence encodes CASSEQGEKLFF.

This chain uses TRBV4-1 with TRBJ1-1, with D maybe TRBD1 (6 bases). The CDR3 is 13 residues long. From germline, CDR1 is MGHRA and CDR2 YSYEKL. Trimming removed 2 bases at V and 10 bases at J, with 14 bases between. The CDR3 nucleotides are TGCGCCAGCAGCCAACTCAAGGGGGGGAGAGCTTTCTTT. It specifies CASSQLKGGRAFF.

V gene TRBV27 combines with J gene TRBJ1-1, with D unresolved. Germline CDR1 reads MNHEY; CDR2 reads SMNVEV (reference sequence). The CDR3 length is 12 residues. V was shortened by 9 bases and J by 4 bases, with 12 bases between the two germline ends. CDR3 sequence: CARKGGSTEAFF. The CDR3 nucleotides are TGTGCCAGGAAGGGAGGTAGCACTGAAGCTTTCTTT.

The chain employs TRBV2 and TRBJ1-3; D is possibly TRBD1 (6 bases). Germline loops: CDR1 SNHLY, CDR2 FYNNEI. The length of the CDR3 is 15 residues. The CDR3 loop reads CAYRSGGASGNTIYF. DNA for the CDR3: TGTGCATATCGGTCGGGGGGCGCCTCTGGAAACACCATATATTTT.

This chain connects TRBV5-1 to TRBJ2-7; 7 positions match TRBD1. This CDR3 has 14 residues. Germline-derived CDR1 and CDR2 are SGHRS and YFSETQ. With 4 bases clipped from V and 0 bases from J, the junction kept 4 bases outside the gene matches. The CDR3: CASSPRTGSYEQYF. The CDR3, as DNA: TGCGCCAGCAGCCCTAGGACAGGCTCCTACGAGCAGTACTTC.

J is TRBJ2-3 and V is TRBV5-1; TRBD2 matches 9 bases. The CDR3 consists of 13 residues. J was trimmed by 6 bases and V by 5 bases; bases with no gene match: 4. Looked up from germline, CDR1 is SGHRS and CDR2 is YFSETQ. The CDR3 DNA reads TGCGCCAGCAGTGCGGGAGGGGCGGATACGCAGTATTTT. It encodes CASSAGGADTQYF.

The J gene is TRBJ2-3, the V gene TRBV5-1, with D tentatively TRBD1 (7 bases). With 2 bases removed from V and 5 bases from J, the gap between germline ends came to 12 bases. Germline assignment: CDR1 SGHRS and CDR2 YFSETQ. CDR3 size: 14 residues. CDR3 DNA: TGCGCCAGCAGCTTTGGGCAGGGGGGAGATACGCAGTATTTT. Protein sequence: CASSFGQGGDTQYF.

This clone was seen once. J is TRBJ1-1 and V is TRBV6-5; D remains unclear. The CDR3 totals 14 residues. Trimming cost V 7 bases and J 0 bases, with 12 bases left between them. Germline V gene sequence: CDR1 MNHEY, CDR2 SVGAGI. The chain's CDR3 is CASMISFMNTEAFF. The CDR3 DNA reads as TGTGCCAGCATGATAAGCTTTATGAACACTGAAGCTTTCTTT.

J is TRBJ1-5 and V is TRBV23-1; D gene uncertain. TRBV23-1 falls under the ORF class, with uncertain function. The CDR3 extends over 21 amino acids. V was pared by 0 bases and J by 5 bases, with 29 bases between. CDR3 loop: CASSQSRPGREDLKKDQPQHF. CDR3 bases: TGCGCCAGCAGTCAATCAAGGCCGGGAAGGGAAGACTTAAAGAAGGATCAGCCCCAGCATTTT.